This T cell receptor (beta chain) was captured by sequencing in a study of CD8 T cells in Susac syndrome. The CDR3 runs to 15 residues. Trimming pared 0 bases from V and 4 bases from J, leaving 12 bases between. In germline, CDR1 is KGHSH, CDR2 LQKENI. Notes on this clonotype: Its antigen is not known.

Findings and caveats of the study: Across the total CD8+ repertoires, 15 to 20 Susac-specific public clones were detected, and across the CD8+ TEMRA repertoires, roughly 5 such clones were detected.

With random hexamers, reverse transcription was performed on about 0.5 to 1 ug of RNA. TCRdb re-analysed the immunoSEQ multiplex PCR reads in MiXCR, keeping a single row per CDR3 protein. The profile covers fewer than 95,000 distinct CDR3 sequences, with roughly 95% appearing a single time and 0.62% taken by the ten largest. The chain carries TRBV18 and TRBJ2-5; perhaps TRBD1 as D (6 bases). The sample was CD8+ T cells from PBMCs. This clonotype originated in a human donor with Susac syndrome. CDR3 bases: TGTGCCAGCTCACCACCGGCAGGGGATAGAGAGACCCAGTACTTC. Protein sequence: CASSPPAGDRETQYF. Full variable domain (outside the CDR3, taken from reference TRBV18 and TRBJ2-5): NAGVMQNPRHLVRRRGQEARLRCSPMKGHSHVYWYRQLPEEGLKFMVYLQKENIIDESGMPKERFSAEFPKEGPSILRIQQVVRGDSAAYFCASSPPAGDRETQYFGPGTRLLVL.